Each of the 4 T cell receptor beta chains below was sequenced from the same sample in a study of cytomegalovirus exposure and HLA in healthy donors (dated by TCRdb to about 2017). Receptor libraries were prepared by the immunoSEQ multiplex PCR assay. For the multiplex PCR, a mixture combining 60 forward primers for TCR Vbeta segments and 13 reverse primers for TCR Jbeta segments was used. As stored in TCRdb, this immuneACCESS dataset retains in-frame rearrangements with V and J assigned. A fraction of the clones does not appear; measured against another copy, unresolved V genes explain less than half of the discrepancy, and the remainder lacks a known reason. The sample contains some 140,000 clones, roughly 79% of them found a single time. The top ten clones comprise more than 0.95% of the sample. Sequenced input: PBMCs. The receptors stem from a man younger than 35 in good health and CMV-seronegative.

Worth noting for this clone: The germline gene is not matched at one end of the junction; a read error may be the cause. The chain uses TRBV5-1 and TRBJ2-1; the D is unclear. Germline V gives CDR1 SGHRS, CDR2 YFSETQ. This CDR3 contains 18 residues. The chain's CDR3 is CASTLTESARFSYNEQFF. DNA of the CDR3: TGCGCCAGCACCTTGACCGAGTCAGCGCGGTTTTCCTACAATGAGCAGTTCTTC.

The CDR3 spells CASSLTGNEQPQHF. CDR3 sequence (DNA): TGTGCCAGCAGCTTAACGGGAAATGAGCAGCCCCAGCATTTT. The V and J genes are TRBV7-9 and TRBJ1-5; D uncertain. Germline V lookup: CDR1 SEHNR, CDR2 FQNEAQ (reference sequence). The CDR3 consists of 14 residues. V lost 2 bases, J lost 7 bases, and 12 bases lay in between.

This chain joins TRBV9 and TRBJ1-1, with TRBD1 as a possible D gene (5 bases). V was pared by 0 bases and J by 4 bases, with 13 bases between. The CDR3 sequence is 15 residues long. From germline, CDR1 is SGDLS and CDR2 YYNGEE. For the CDR3, the DNA is TGTGCCAGCAGCGTAGCTCCAGGGTTCGCCACTGAAGCTTTCTTT. Translated, it gives CASSVAPGFATEAFF.

The J gene is TRBJ1-5, the V gene TRBV30, with 12 bases fitting TRBD1. This CDR3 is 15 amino acids long. Unmatched junction bases numbered 8, after V lost 4 bases and J lost 7 bases. Germline lookup yields CDR1 GTSNPN and CDR2 SVGIG (reference sequence). The CDR3: CAWTPGQGAQQPQHF. Here the CDR3 DNA reads TGTGCCTGGACCCCGGGACAGGGGGCTCAACAGCCCCAGCATTTT.